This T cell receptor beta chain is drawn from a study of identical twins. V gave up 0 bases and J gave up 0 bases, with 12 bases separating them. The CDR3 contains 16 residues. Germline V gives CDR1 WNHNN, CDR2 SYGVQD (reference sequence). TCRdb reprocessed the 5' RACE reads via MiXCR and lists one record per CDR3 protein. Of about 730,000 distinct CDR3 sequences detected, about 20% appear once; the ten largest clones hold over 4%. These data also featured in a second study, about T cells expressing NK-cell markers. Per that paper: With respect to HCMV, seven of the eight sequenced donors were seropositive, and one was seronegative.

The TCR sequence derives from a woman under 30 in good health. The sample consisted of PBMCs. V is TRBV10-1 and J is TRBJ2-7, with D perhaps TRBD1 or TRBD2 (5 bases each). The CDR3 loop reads CASSESIAGSSYEQYF. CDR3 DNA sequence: TGCGCCAGCAGTGAGTCAATTGCAGGGAGCTCCTACGAGCAGTACTTC.